The next 28 T cell receptor beta chains were all read from a single sample in a study of blood T cell repertoires in COVID-19 (dated by TCRdb to about 2020). Library method: the immunoSEQ multiplex PCR assay. The source is immuneACCESS, and TCRdb retained only in-frame sequences with V and J called. Part of the clones is not carried over; for the studies checked, unresolved V genes explain less than half of this, and the remainder is unexplained. The table for this sample lists about 400,000 clones; 89% of them were counted only once. The biggest ten clones account for 1.2% of the sample. Sequencing was done on a sample of peripheral blood. These TCRs come from a man between 35 and 55 years old with acute or convalescent COVID-19.

V is TRBV25-1 and J is TRBJ2-5, with 7 bases that match TRBD2. Unmatched junction bases numbered 6, after V lost 6 bases and J lost 2 bases. The CDR3 extends over 14 amino acids. Germline CDR1 reads MGHDK; CDR2 reads SYGVNS. As DNA, the CDR3 is TGTGCCAGCAGCCTGGTGGGGGGGCAAGAGACCCAGTACTTC. As protein: CASSLVGGQETQYF. Combining the CDR3 with reference TRBV25-1 and TRBJ2-5 gives the whole variable domain EADIYQTPRYLVIGTGKKITLECSQTMGHDKMYWYQQDPGMELHLIHYSYGVNSTEKGDLSSESTVSRIRTEHFPLTLESARPSHTSQYLCASSLVGGQETQYFGPGTRLLVL.

This CDR3 reads CASRGVMDRFYGYTF. The CDR3 DNA sequence: TGTGCCAGCAGAGGAGTAATGGACAGATTCTATGGCTACACCTTC. The rearrangement uses TRBV2 and TRBJ1-2, with TRBD1 as a possible D gene (6 bases). Germline V gives CDR1 SNHLY, CDR2 FYNNEI. The CDR3 consists of 15 residues. V was cut by 6 bases and J by 4 bases, with 18 bases left in between.

The CDR3 sequence: CASTEKSGNQPQHF. DNA of the CDR3: TGTGCCAGTACCGAAAAATCGGGCAATCAGCCCCAGCATTTT. The rearrangement joins TRBV19 to TRBJ1-5, with D uncertain. This CDR3 region has 14 residues. Trimming took off 7 bases at V and 2 bases at J, with 12 bases between the two ends. CDR1 and CDR2 from the germline V gene are LNHDA and SQIVND (reference sequence).

The DNA for the CDR3 is TGTGCCAGCAGTTCCGGGGGAGCGGGGGGGAGAATCTCCTACGAGCAGTACTTC. Residues: CASSSGGAGGRISYEQYF. The chain couples TRBV28 to TRBJ2-7, with 10 bases that match TRBD2. Germline values: CDR1 MDHEN, CDR2 SYDVKM. CDR3 length: 18 residues. The V gene end was trimmed by 4 bases and the J gene end by 0 bases; junction bases not matched to a gene: 12.

The CDR3 sequence is CSASRGRDGYTF. For the CDR3, the DNA is TGCAGTGCTAGTAGGGGGAGGGATGGCTACACCTTC. The chain recombines TRBV20-1 with TRBJ1-2; perhaps TRBD1 as D (6 bases). The CDR3 is 12 amino acids. Trimming cost V 3 bases and J 6 bases, with 11 bases left between them. The germline V gene encodes CDR1 DFQATT and CDR2 SNEGSKA (reference sequence).

The chain links TRBV2 to TRBJ2-1, with 8 bases identical to TRBD2. The germline CDR1 and CDR2 sequences are SNHLY and FYNNEI. J lost 8 bases, V lost 8 bases, and 8 bases had no gene match. CDR3 size: 13 residues. The CDR3 DNA sequence: TGTGCCAGCTATTCGTCGGGGGGGGATGAGCAGTTCTTC. Translating it yields CASYSSGGDEQFF.

The chain uses TRBV7-8 and TRBJ2-2, with D possibly TRBD1 on 7 matching bases. The length of the CDR3 is 17 residues. Germline V gives CDR1 SGHVS, CDR2 FQNEAQ. Trimming took 0 bases from V and 7 from J, leaving 18 bases between them. The chain's CDR3 is CASSLALGRGAVGELFF. CDR3 sequence (DNA): TGTGCCAGCAGCTTAGCACTGGGCAGGGGGGCAGTCGGGGAGCTGTTTTTT.

This chain connects TRBV5-1 to TRBJ2-5; D is undetermined. Trimming took off 0 bases at V and 5 bases at J, with 14 bases between the two ends. The CDR3 is made up of 15 amino acids. Germline V gene sequence: CDR1 SGHRS, CDR2 YFSETQ. In DNA, the CDR3 is TGCGCCAGCAGCTTGGGTCCGCGAGGTGGGGAGACCCAGTACTTC. This gives the protein CASSLGPRGGETQYF.

CDR3: CATSFKSNTEAFF. The CDR3 nucleotides are TGTGCCACCAGCTTTAAATCGAACACTGAAGCTTTCTTT. The chain links TRBV15 to TRBJ1-1; D gene uncertain. V shed 5 bases and J shed 1 base, with 8 bases lying between them. Germline V CDR1 and CDR2: LNHNV, YYDKDF (reference sequence). CDR3 size: 13 residues. Full variable domain (remainder filled in from reference TRBV15 and TRBJ1-1): DAMVIQNPRYQVTQFGKPVTLSCSQTLNHNVMYWYQQKSSQAPKLLFHYYDKDFNNEADTPDNFQSRRPNTSFCFLDIRSPGLGDTAMYLCATSFKSNTEAFFGQGTRLTVV.

This chain connects TRBV9 to TRBJ2-1; 8 positions agree with TRBD1. Germline V gene lookup returns CDR1 SGDLS and CDR2 YYNGEE. This CDR3 is 16 amino acids long. The V gene end was trimmed by 3 bases and the J gene end by 0 bases; junction bases not matched to a gene: 5. For the CDR3, the DNA is TGTGCCAGCAGCGCACTGGGGACAGGCTCCTACAATGAGCAGTTCTTC. Its translation is CASSALGTGSYNEQFF.

The rearrangement uses TRBV29-1 and TRBJ1-1; no reliable D call. The CDR3 has 10 residues. Germline V gene data show CDR1 as SQVTM and CDR2 as ANQGSEA. Trimming took off 3 bases at V and 6 bases at J, with 5 bases between the two ends. In DNA, the CDR3 is TGCAGCGTTGATCTCGCTGAAGCTTTCTTT. Its protein is CSVDLAEAFF.

This clone was seen only once. The chain is built from TRBV7-3 and TRBJ1-1; weak D call: TRBD1 (5 bases). Trimming removed 1 base from V and 7 bases from J, with 16 bases in between. This CDR3 contains 15 residues. Germline CDR1 reads SGHTA; CDR2 reads FQGTGA. The CDR3 region has the DNA TGTGCCAGCAGCTTAAGGGAGGCAGGGTTGGGTGAAGCTTTCTTT. This sequence encodes CASSLREAGLGEAFF.

V and J are TRBV28 and TRBJ2-2; 7 positions agree with TRBD2. The CDR3 extends over 17 amino acids. The V and J ends lost 7 bases and 1 base, in that order; junction bases with no gene match: 12. Germline V gene data show CDR1 as MDHEN and CDR2 as SYDVKM. Here the CDR3 DNA reads TGTGCCAGCACCCCGCTGGGGGGGACTCGGAACACCGGGGAGCTGTTTTTT. Encoded protein: CASTPLGGTRNTGELFF. The variable domain in full, completed from reference TRBV28 and TRBJ2-2, reads DVKVTQSSRYLVKRTGEKVFLECVQDMDHENMFWYRQDPGLGLRLIYFSYDVKMKEKGDIPEGYSVSREKKERFSLILESASTNQTSMYLCASTPLGGTRNTGELFFGEGSRLTVL.

This chain joins TRBV5-5 and TRBJ1-2; 7 positions agree with TRBD1. Per the germline V gene, CDR1 is SGHKS and CDR2 is YYEKEE (reference sequence). This CDR3 comprises 14 residues. Trimming cost V 1 base and J 4 bases; bases outside gene matches: 4. The CDR3 here is CASSLRQGGYGYTF. The CDR3 DNA sequence: TGTGCCAGCAGCTTGCGCCAGGGGGGCTATGGCTACACCTTC.

This clone was counted only a few times. The chain is built from TRBV5-1 and TRBJ2-3; 8 positions match TRBD2. The V segment lost 0 bases and the J segment 2 bases; nucleotides outside the gene matches: 5. This CDR3 contains 16 residues. The V gene's germline CDR1 is SGHRS and CDR2 YFSETQ. CDR3 sequence: CASSLGAGGFTDTQYF. CDR3 nucleotide sequence: TGCGCCAGCAGCTTGGGGGCGGGAGGCTTCACAGATACGCAGTATTTT.

The chain combines TRBV18 with TRBJ2-3, with D possibly being TRBD1 (5 bases). Germline CDR1 and CDR2: KGHSH and LQKENI. The CDR3 length is 11 residues. V was shortened by 6 bases and J by 10 bases, with 11 bases between the two germline ends. The CDR3, as DNA: TGTGCCAGCTCCCCTGAAGGGGCGCAGTATTTT. It translates to CASSPEGAQYF.

V usage is TRBV6-2 or TRBV6-3 and J usage is TRBJ2-7; 9 nucleotides line up with TRBD1. This CDR3 has 16 amino acids. Germline lookup yields CDR1 MNHEY and CDR2 SVGEGT. V gave up 0 bases and J gave up 2 bases; unmatched junction bases: 5. CDR3 coding DNA: TGTGCCAGCAGTTACTCGTACGGGACAGGGACCTACGAGCAGTACTTC. Amino acids: CASSYSYGTGTYEQYF.

The chain carries TRBV6-2 or TRBV6-3 and TRBJ1-1; D not certain. CDR1 MNHEY and CDR2 SVGEGT come from the germline V gene. The CDR3 is made up of 14 amino acids. Trimming took 4 bases from V and 0 from J, leaving 9 bases between them. The CDR3 region is CASSLTRMNTEAFF. DNA for the CDR3: TGTGCCAGCAGTTTAACGCGGATGAACACTGAAGCTTTCTTT.

The gene calls are TRBV10-3 and TRBJ1-1, with D possibly being TRBD1 (6 bases). Germline loops: CDR1 ENHRY, CDR2 SYGVKD. The CDR3 is 13 amino acids. V dropped 2 bases and J dropped 5 bases, with 9 bases sitting between them. The CDR3 DNA reads as TGTGCCATCAGTGAGACACAGGGTACTGAAGCTTTCTTT. It translates to CAISETQGTEAFF.

This clone was seen just once. The CDR3 DNA sequence: TGTGCCAGCAGTGAAACCCCAGGTTACCCTAACTATGGCTACACCTTC. Its protein product is CASSETPGYPNYGYTF. This chain links TRBV6-1 with TRBJ1-2; D gene ambiguous. V lost 2 bases and J 0 bases, leaving 13 bases between the germline ends. CDR1 and CDR2 (germline): MNHNS, SASEGT. The CDR3 is made up of 16 amino acids.

This CDR3 is CASSRQDQETQYF. CDR3 nucleotides: TGTGCCAGCTCACGACAGGATCAAGAGACCCAGTACTTC. The V and J genes are TRBV18 and TRBJ2-5, with D maybe TRBD1 (6 bases). Trimming stripped 4 bases from V and 2 bases from J, with 8 bases between. From germline, CDR1 is KGHSH and CDR2 LQKENI. This CDR3 is built from 13 residues.

The gene calls are TRBV11-2 and TRBJ1-2, with 8 positions matching TRBD1. CDR1 is SGHAT, CDR2 FQNNGV, per germline. CDR3 size: 14 residues. V shed 3 bases and J 8 bases; nucleotides not matched to a gene: 8. The CDR3 DNA reads TGTGCCAGCAGCTTTCCCCAGGGGGCAGGCGGCTACACCTTC. This codes for CASSFPQGAGGYTF.

V usage is TRBV28 and J usage is TRBJ2-7, with unresolved D. Trimming left V 5 bases short and J 5 bases short, with 13 bases between. The CDR3 extends over 13 amino acids. Looked up from germline, CDR1 is MDHEN and CDR2 is SYDVKM. The CDR3 DNA reads as TGTGCCAGCAGTGAGTACCGAACAGACGAGCAGTACTTC. Protein product: CASSEYRTDEQYF.

CDR3 loop: CSASRDSGGGGYTF. CDR3 nucleotides: TGCAGTGCTAGTAGGGATAGCGGGGGCGGGGGCTACACCTTC. The chain combines TRBV20-1 with TRBJ1-2, with D perhaps matching TRBD1 (6 bases). This CDR3 is built from 14 residues. Deletions cut 3 bases from V and 8 bases from J, with 19 bases between. Germline V gives CDR1 DFQATT, CDR2 SNEGSKA (reference sequence).

The J gene is TRBJ2-7, the V gene TRBV5-4; 7 bases agree with TRBD1. This CDR3 is built from 15 residues. Germline V gene sequence: CDR1 SGHNT, CDR2 YYREEE (reference sequence). The J segment lost 4 bases and the V segment lost 4 bases, leaving 11 bases of the junction unmatched. The CDR3 DNA reads as TGTGCCAGCAGCGACAGGGTTTACGCCCCTTACGAGCAGTACTTC. Protein product: CASSDRVYAPYEQYF.

In nucleotides, the CDR3 is TGTGCCAGCAGCTTAAGAAGGGGGTCGACGTATCAGAGCTCCTACAATGAGCAGTTCTTC. Protein product: CASSLRRGSTYQSSYNEQFF. J is TRBJ2-1 and V is TRBV13; D possibly corresponds to TRBD1 (6 bases). CDR1 and CDR2 (germline): PRHDT, FYEKMQ (reference sequence). V dropped 2 bases and J dropped 0 bases, with 23 bases sitting between them. The CDR3 contains 20 residues.

This chain's CDR3 is CASSNTGLEQYF. The CDR3 DNA reads as TGTGCCAGCAGCAATACAGGGTTAGAGCAGTACTTC. J is TRBJ2-7 and V is TRBV12-3 or TRBV12-4; the D gene is possibly TRBD1 (6 bases). The CDR3 is made up of 12 amino acids. The germline V and J ends were trimmed by 6 bases and 7 bases, with 13 bases remaining between them.

The V gene is TRBV19, the J gene TRBJ2-1; 14 nucleotides line up with TRBD2. V shed 5 bases and J 6 bases; nucleotides not matched to a gene: 12. The CDR3 has 18 amino acids. Germline CDR1 reads LNHDA; CDR2 reads SQIVND (reference sequence). CDR3 bases: TGTGCCAGTAGTCCTCGACCAGGACTAGCGGGAGGATCCAATGAGCAGTTCTTC. Translated: CASSPRPGLAGGSNEQFF.